Below, 29 T cell receptor beta chains from the same sample are listed, as sequenced in a study of human T cells and chemical hapten exposure. Time point given: patch test 3, about 24 weeks after DPC sensitization. Treatment given: therapeutic diphenylcyclopropenone sensitization with weekly scalp DPC. Each CDR3 protein gets one entry after TCRdb re-called the RACE reads with MiXCR. The profile shows roughly 62,000 distinct CDR3 sequences, around 12% of them singletons. Material: whole blood, obtained in connection with sensitization to the hapten diphenylcyclopropenone (DPC). These TCRs come from a man aged 25 to 40 with alopecia areata. Some clones in this sample may be carry-over from other donors' samples.

This clonotype appeared a few times. The gene calls are TRBV28 and TRBJ2-7; D gene ambiguous. The V and J ends lost 8 bases and 3 bases respectively, with 8 bases between them. Germline lookup yields CDR1 MDHEN and CDR2 SYDVKM. The CDR3 consists of 11 residues. In DNA form, the CDR3 reads TGTGCCAGCGTCTGGGACTACGAGCAGTACTTC. As protein: CASVWDYEQYF.

This clonotype was detected many times. The chain uses TRBV4-3 and TRBJ1-5; TRBD1 is a possible D gene (6 bases). In germline, CDR1 is LGHNA, CDR2 YSLEER. The length of the CDR3 is 15 residues. V dropped 0 bases and J dropped 7 bases, with 13 bases sitting between them. In DNA form, the CDR3 reads TGCGCCAGCAGCCAAGATAGGGGGGGGTTGCAGCCCCAGCATTTT. As protein: CASSQDRGGLQPQHF.

A few counts support this clonotype. CDR3 nucleotide sequence: TGTGCCAGCAGCCTCTTGGGACAGGTCGCTGAAAAACTGTTTTTT. Its translation: CASSLLGQVAEKLFF. The rearrangement links TRBV9 to TRBJ1-4; 8 bases agree with TRBD1. Germline V gene data show CDR1 as SGDLS and CDR2 as YYNGEE. The CDR3 covers 15 residues. J was trimmed by 7 bases and V by 4 bases; bases with no gene match: 9.

This clonotype was observed a handful of times. This chain uses TRBV11-3 with TRBJ2-3; D remains ambiguous. Germline V gives CDR1 SGHNT, CDR2 YENEEA. The V gene lost 1 base and the J gene lost 11 bases, with 13 bases spanning the gap. The CDR3 is 13 amino acids. CDR3: CASSLGSSKMQYF. DNA of the CDR3: TGTGCCAGCAGCTTAGGGTCCAGTAAGATGCAGTATTTT.

This clonotype was counted many times. This chain connects TRBV5-4 to TRBJ2-3, with a weak D call TRBD1 (5 bases). The CDR3 spans 15 residues. V lost 3 bases and J lost 0, with 11 bases in between. From germline, CDR1 is SGHNT and CDR2 YYREEE (reference sequence). This chain's CDR3 is CASSSMQGSTDTQYF. CDR3 in DNA: TGTGCCAGCAGCTCAATGCAGGGCAGCACAGATACGCAGTATTTT.

The sample holds many counts of this clonotype. The chain carries TRBV5-1 and TRBJ2-1, with D possibly TRBD1 on 5 matching bases. The CDR3 has 14 amino acids. The germline gives CDR1 SGHRS, CDR2 YFSETQ. V gave up 0 bases and J gave up 7 bases, with 11 bases separating them. DNA of the CDR3: TGCGCCAGCAGCTTGGCATCAGGGCTGAATGAGCAGTTCTTC. Its protein is CASSLASGLNEQFF.

In this sample, this clonotype turned up many times. The V gene is TRBV6-5, the J gene TRBJ2-7, with D unclear. The CDR3 has 12 amino acids. Germline lookup yields CDR1 MNHEY and CDR2 SVGAGI. The V gene lost 4 bases and the J gene lost 6 bases, with 10 bases spanning the gap. The CDR3 DNA reads TGTGCCAGCAGTTCCTCGGGTCGCGAGCAGTACTTC. Translation gives CASSSSGREQYF.

This sequence joins TRBV5-6 and TRBJ2-1; no reliable D call. Germline-derived CDR1 and CDR2 are SGHDT and YYEEEE. The CDR3 spans 15 residues. The V end lost 4 bases, the J end lost 0 bases, and 11 bases lay between the germline ends. CDR3 sequence: CASSHNTYSYNEQFF. CDR3 nucleotides: TGTGCCAGCAGCCATAACACCTACTCCTACAATGAGCAGTTCTTC.

This clonotype was picked up many times. The chain uses TRBV29-1 and TRBJ2-1; 8 nucleotides match TRBD1. The CDR3 is made up of 17 amino acids. Germline CDR1 and CDR2: SQVTM and ANQGSEA. V lost 1 base, J lost 1 base, and 9 bases stayed unmatched. The CDR3 DNA reads as TGCAGCGTTGAAGGTTTCTTCCGGACAGGGTCCTACAATGAGCAGTTCTTC. Its translation: CSVEGFFRTGSYNEQFF.

This clonotype was seen a handful of times. The CDR3 region is CASSWGWDTQYF. CDR3 sequence (DNA): TGTGCCAGCAGTTGGGGCTGGGATACGCAGTATTTT. This chain joins TRBV12-3 or TRBV12-4 and TRBJ2-3; tentatively, D is TRBD1 (5 bases). V was trimmed by 4 bases and J by 6 bases, leaving 8 bases between them. The CDR3 loop spans 12 amino acids.

This clonotype showed up just a few times. In nucleotides, the CDR3 is TGCAGTGCTAGAGATCCACTGCGCCTTGAAGCTTTCTTT. Protein product: CSARDPLRLEAFF. The chain carries TRBV20-1 and TRBJ1-1; D remains unclear. Trimming shortened V by 0 bases and J by 7 bases, and 12 bases separated the two germline ends. CDR3 size: 13 residues. The germline V gene has CDR1 DFQATT and CDR2 SNEGSKA (reference sequence).

This clonotype was seen a handful of times. The chain carries TRBV5-1 and TRBJ2-7, with D tentatively TRBD1 or TRBD2 (5 bases each). The V end lost 4 bases, the J end lost 2 bases, and 16 bases lay between the germline ends. The CDR3 totals 15 residues. Germline-derived CDR1 and CDR2 are SGHRS and YFSETQ. CDR3 loop: CASSGGLGQTYEQYF. The CDR3 DNA is TGCGCCAGCAGCGGCGGGCTGGGGCAGACCTACGAGCAGTACTTC.

There are many counts of this clonotype. This sequence joins TRBV12-3 or TRBV12-4 and TRBJ1-5; TRBD1 matches at 7 bases. This CDR3 contains 13 residues. The ends lost 7 bases at V and 2 bases at J; junction bases unmatched: 2. The CDR3 coding sequence is TGTGCCAGCAAAACAGGGGGCAATCAGCCCCAGCATTTT. It specifies CASKTGGNQPQHF.

The table lists this clonotype with a few counts. The chain is built from TRBV19 and TRBJ1-5, with TRBD1 as a possible D gene (6 bases). The CDR3 is 18 amino acids. The ends were cut back, 1 base at V and 0 bases at J, with 16 bases in the middle. From germline, CDR1 is LNHDA and CDR2 SQIVND (reference sequence). DNA for the CDR3: TGTGCCAGTAGTATAGGGAGGGGGGATTATTATAGCAATCAGCCCCAGCATTTT. Translated, it gives CASSIGRGDYYSNQPQHF.

The chain links TRBV18 to TRBJ1-1; maybe TRBD1 (6 bases). The CDR3 is made up of 15 amino acids. V dropped 4 bases and J dropped 2 bases, with 14 bases sitting between them. Per the germline V gene, CDR1 is KGHSH and CDR2 is LQKENI. The CDR3: CASSQMTGGNTEAFF. The CDR3 DNA follows: TGTGCCAGCTCACAGATGACGGGGGGCAACACTGAAGCTTTCTTT.

This clonotype was counted ten times or more. V gene TRBV10-3 combines with J gene TRBJ2-7; unclear D gene. CDR1 and CDR2 from the germline V gene are ENHRY and SYGVKD. The CDR3 consists of 12 residues. V was shortened by 5 bases and J by 2 bases, with 7 bases between the two germline ends. The CDR3 sequence: CAISPDPYEQYF. CDR3 coding DNA: TGTGCCATCAGTCCCGATCCCTACGAGCAGTACTTC.

The rearrangement uses TRBV7-9 and TRBJ2-2; D is unclear. The length of the CDR3 is 12 residues. Germline CDR1 and CDR2: SEHNR and FQNEAQ (reference sequence). The germline V and J ends were trimmed by 6 bases and 4 bases, with 6 bases remaining between them. CDR3 DNA: TGTGCCAGCAGTACAAGCACCGGGGAGCTGTTTTTT. This gives the protein CASSTSTGELFF.

In its sample, this clonotype was seen a few times. The chain combines TRBV3-1 with TRBJ2-7; D is perhaps TRBD2 (5 bases). Per the germline V gene, CDR1 is LGHDT and CDR2 is YNNKEL (reference sequence). The CDR3 is 15 residues long. Trimming took off 1 base at V and 5 bases at J, with 15 bases between the two ends. CDR3 loop: CASSQAGNPGNEQYF. The CDR3 DNA sequence: TGTGCCAGCAGCCAAGCCGGCAATCCGGGAAACGAGCAGTACTTC.

V and J are TRBV9 and TRBJ2-1, with 11 bases matching TRBD2. V trimming: 9 bases; J trimming: 5 bases; junction bases outside the gene matches: 1. Germline values: CDR1 SGDLS, CDR2 YYNGEE. The CDR3 sequence is 12 residues long. The CDR3 here is CATGLADNEQFF. Written as DNA, the CDR3 is TGTGCCACGGGACTAGCGGACAATGAGCAGTTCTTC.

V gene TRBV12-2 combines with J gene TRBJ2-1. TRBV12-2 is flagged as a pseudogene. The CDR3 has 13 amino acids. CDR3 bases: TGTGCAAGTCGCTTAGCGTTAGGGAATGAGCAGTTCTTC. Translation gives CASRLALGNEQFF.

This clonotype has just a few counts. The chain is built from TRBV7-9 and TRBJ2-6, with 8 bases lining up with TRBD1. Germline-derived CDR1 and CDR2 are SEHNR and FQNEAQ (reference sequence). The V and J ends lost 6 bases and 0 bases, in that order; junction bases with no gene match: 10. The CDR3 is 18 residues long. Written as DNA, the CDR3 is TGTGCCAGCAGGCCACCGGGACAGGACCTCTCTGGGGCCAACGTCCTGACTTTC. Amino acids: CASRPPGQDLSGANVLTF. Based on the CDR3 plus reference TRBV7-9 and TRBJ2-6, the full variable domain is DTGVSQNPRHKITKRGQNVTFRCDPISEHNRLYWYRQTLGQGPEFLTYFQNEAQLEKSRLLSDRFSAERPKGSFSTLEIQRTEQGDSAMYLCASRPPGQDLSGANVLTFGAGSRLTVL.

This clonotype is termed medium-sized (0.01 to 0.1%). The CDR3 spells CASSLVSAGGPGEQFF. CDR3 sequence (DNA): TGTGCCAGCAGCTTAGTCTCGGCGGGGGGGCCCGGTGAGCAGTTCTTC. The chain employs TRBV7-6 and TRBJ2-1; 9 bases agree with TRBD2. Losses at the gene ends were 1 base for V and 9 bases for J; bases not matched to a gene: 10. Germline V lookup: CDR1 SGHVS, CDR2 FNYEAQ. The CDR3 spans 16 residues.

The J gene is TRBJ2-3, the V gene TRBV11-2; 12 bases map to TRBD1. Germline CDR1 is SGHAT and CDR2 is FQNNGV. The CDR3 spans 17 residues. Trimming at V came to 5 bases and at J to 5 bases, leaving 11 bases not matched to a gene. CDR3 in amino acids: CASSVEPGQGAGDTQYF. The CDR3 DNA sequence: TGTGCCAGCAGCGTGGAACCGGGACAGGGGGCAGGAGATACGCAGTATTTT.

The J gene is TRBJ1-2, the V gene TRBV29-1; 8 bases line up with TRBD1. V shed 4 bases, J shed 0 bases, and the junction held 10 bases outside the gene matches. Germline loops: CDR1 SQVTM, CDR2 ANQGSEA. CDR3 size: 16 residues. The CDR3 loop reads CSVVGDRGKSNYGYTF. In nucleotides, the CDR3 is TGCAGCGTTGTCGGTGACAGGGGCAAATCTAACTATGGCTACACCTTC.

This clonotype was found a few times. This rearrangement joins TRBV6-6 to TRBJ2-5; 7 bases align to TRBD1. The CDR3 runs to 14 residues. The trim removed 5 bases at V and 6 bases at J, leaving 9 bases unmatched. Germline V lookup: CDR1 MNHNY, CDR2 SVGAGI (reference sequence). The CDR3 protein is CASSLTGHEKTQYF. The CDR3 region has the DNA TGTGCCAGCAGTCTGACAGGGCACGAGAAGACCCAGTACTTC.

This clonotype was seen many times. The junction departs from the called germline gene at one end, perhaps through a read error. The chain uses TRBV6-2 or TRBV6-3 and TRBJ2-7; D is ambiguous. Germline V gives CDR1 MNHEY, CDR2 SVGEGT. CDR3 length equals 14 residues. The CDR3: CATSWPIGSYEQYF. As DNA, the CDR3 is TGTGCCACCAGTTGGCCGATCGGCTCCTACGAGCAGTACTTC.

This clonotype was seen only a few times. V gene TRBV29-1 combines with J gene TRBJ2-3; 11 bases match TRBD2. Looked up from germline, CDR1 is SQVTM and CDR2 is ANQGSEA. V lost 0 bases, J lost 0 bases, and 8 bases stayed unmatched. The CDR3 covers 18 residues. CDR3 DNA: TGCAGCGTTGAAGATCTGCCTAGCGGGGGGTCTAGCACAGATACGCAGTATTTT. Translating gives CSVEDLPSGGSSTDTQYF.

There are many counts of this clonotype. This chain joins TRBV6-2 or TRBV6-3 and TRBJ1-1; D unresolved. CDR1 and CDR2 (germline): MNHEY, SVGEGT. Trimming left V 7 bases short and J 0 bases short, with 9 bases between. The CDR3 consists of 13 residues. Here the CDR3 DNA reads TGTGCCAGCACCTACCAGGTGAACACTGAAGCTTTCTTT. This codes for CASTYQVNTEAFF.

This clonotype was found many times. The chain links TRBV3-1 to TRBJ1-5, with a tentative D call TRBD1 (5 bases). The CDR3 consists of 13 residues. Germline CDR1 and CDR2: LGHDT and YNNKEL (reference sequence). V lost 2 bases and J 9 bases, leaving 11 bases between the germline ends. The chain's CDR3 is CASSQQGRWPQHF. The CDR3 bases are TGTGCCAGCAGCCAACAGGGAAGGTGGCCCCAGCATTTT.